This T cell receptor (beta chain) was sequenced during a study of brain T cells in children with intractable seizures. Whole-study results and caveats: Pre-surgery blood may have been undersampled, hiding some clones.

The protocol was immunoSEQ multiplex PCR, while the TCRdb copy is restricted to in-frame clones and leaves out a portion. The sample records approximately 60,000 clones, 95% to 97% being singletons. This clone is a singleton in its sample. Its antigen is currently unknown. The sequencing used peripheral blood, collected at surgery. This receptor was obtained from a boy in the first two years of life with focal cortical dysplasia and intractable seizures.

The CDR3 here is CASSQERGWKYNSPLHF. DNA of the CDR3: TGTGCCAGCAGCCAAGAACGGGGGTGGAAATATAATTCACCCCTCCACTTT. The chain combines TRBV4-2 with TRBJ1-6; possibly TRBD1 for D (5 bases). The germline V and J ends were trimmed by 0 bases and 4 bases, with 13 bases remaining between them. CDR3 length: 17 residues. CDR1 and CDR2 from the germline V gene are LGHNA and YNFKEQ.